This T cell receptor beta chain was sequenced in a study of blood T cells in healthy people across ages (dated by TCRdb to about 2015). General notes on the study: In model experiments, template switching captured roughly one uniquely barcoded TCR beta cDNA molecule for every two T cells. Donors were grouped into four age groups: young (average roughly 17 years), middle-aged (roughly 38), aged (around 66) and long-lived (approximately 82). To track age-related changes in TCR beta repertoire diversity, the study relied on deep sequencing normalized with unique cDNA molecular identifiers. Using the same blood draw, the study looked at two additional independent replicas of 1 million unique cDNA reads for two donors, one aged 18 to 30 and the other aged 80 or older.

The donors were roughly 40 Caucasian individuals from Russia, aged roughly 6 to 100 years, who were systemically healthy. Roughly 11 milliliters of peripheral blood were drawn from each donor into EDTA-treated Vacutainer tubes. Ficoll-Paque density-gradient centrifugation was used to isolate PBMCs, with at least 7 million obtained per sample. Total RNA, at least 6 micrograms per sample, was extracted from PBMCs with Trizol reagent. The percentages of naive CD45RAhigh/CD27high T cells were determined by flow cytometry on a PBMC aliquot from every donor. The CDR3 goes from the cysteine to the phenylalanine over 13 residues. Left in the record is the CDR3 DNA by itself, 39 bases read in frame from the first base. The germline ends are 11 bases apart after V is trimmed by 5 bases and J by 1 base. The germline V gene (reference sequence) yields DFQATT for CDR1 and SNEGSKA for CDR2. Paper-wide results and their limitations: Compared with the aged group, the long-lived group had more naive CD4+ T cells, fewer expanded clones and increased TCR diversity, suggesting age selection. Donor CMV infection status was unknown, potentially confounding age-related changes in expanded clonotypes. Estimates of total diversity based on one million sequenced T cells were considered lower bounds and underestimates. Observed TCR beta diversity per million T cells fell roughly linearly with age, and a significant reduction was already apparent by age roughly 40. Because profiling used bulk unsorted PBMCs, naive and antigen-experienced compartments could not be compared conclusively. A strong correlation was found between observed TCR beta diversity and the percentage of naive T cells measured by flow cytometry.

Library preparation was by 5' RACE. The sequencing machine was an Illumina HiSeq 2500. The second PCR ran for roughly 7 to 12 cycles and used a J-beta primer mix along with a sample-barcoded 5' primer. A unique molecular identifier was introduced onto each TCR beta cDNA molecule by a template-switch 5' adaptor carrying 12 random nucleotides. Each sample yielded at least 2.5 million CDR3-containing paired-end reads. First-strand cDNA synthesis was performed from all RNA using the Mint cDNA synthesis kit, with priming by a TRBC-specific oligonucleotide. After uracil-DNA glycosylase treatment, a first 18-cycle PCR used universal primers M1SS and BC2_uni_R on all cDNA. The authors' pipeline ran thus. Each sample was normalized by randomly selecting 1 million high-quality reads, each carrying a distinct molecular identifier. Instead of being binned into consensus sequences, reads with shared molecular identifiers were discarded. MiTCR, run with a Q25 quality threshold and the strictest error-elimination algorithm, handled CDR3 identification, clonotype clustering and error correction. A nonparametric unseen species model using Euler transformation provided a lower-bound estimate of total TCR beta diversity. TCRdb trimmed the raw reads at Q25, called clones with MiXCR and kept productive beta chains. Each entry merges the rows of one CDR3 protein and shows their most common DNA and genes. TCRdb assigned the V and J calls; the authors' analysis was not used. Across this sample there are about 800,000 distinct CDR3 sequences, with 20% to 30% seen only once. Approximately 4% of the sample rests with the top ten.

Regarding this clonotype: The clone's antigen remains unknown. No base quality values were provided; no much bigger clone lies one nucleotide off.

The data were also submitted as part of a second study, on T cells of mothers and their children. As described in the second report: Nine systemically healthy Caucasian individuals, comprising three mothers and their six children, were included as donors. cDNA synthesis used all of the extracted RNA, with around 1.6 ug of RNA in each 15 ul reaction. In the second PCR, the M1S primer introduced both the sample barcodes and 2-4 random nucleotides. More than 8.5 million TCR beta CDR3 reads were obtained from each mother, and roughly 3.1 million reads were obtained from each child. Thymic selection shapes the output of TCR recombination in a similar way in related and unrelated pairs, and inherited differences have a minor effect. Related mother-child pairs always showed normalized repertoire overlap that was slightly higher than in unrelated mother-child pairs, though the difference was never significant. No persistent microchimeric T cell clones were detected, at a sensitivity of approximately 100 clones per million clonotypes. To look for features that set related mother-child pairs apart from unrelated individuals, the researchers ran deep NGS to compare the TCR beta repertoires of mothers and children. Mothers averaged about 40 +/- 4 years of age and children averaged about 10 +/- 4 years. Libraries were sequenced on Illumina HiSeq 2000 with 100+100 nt paired-end reads after adapter ligation with NEBNext reagents. To avoid cross-contamination, the mother libraries and the child libraries were prepared a month apart and sequenced in separate runs. Each donor had between roughly 450,000 and 2,100,000 distinct TCR beta clonotypes identified. Naive TCR beta clonotypes were estimated from low-frequency clonotypes matched to each donor's FACS-determined naive share, without sorting.

The source is a boy aged 5 to 17 in good health. The sequencing sample was made of blood. In this chain, TRBV20-1 is recombined with TRBJ1-1, with an unclear D gene assignment. The nucleotides are TGCAGTGCTGGAAAGACACCGAACACTGAAGCTTTCTTT. This is translated as CSAGKTPNTEAFF.